These 6 T cell receptor beta chains were all obtained from the same sample, sequenced in a study of response to subunit inactivated influenza vaccine. MiXCR was run by TCRdb on the RT-PCR reads, yielding one entry per CDR3 protein. The top ten hold 11% of the sample, which has 150,000 to 200,000 distinct CDR3 sequences, around 8.8% seen once. The sequences come from non-naive T cells sorted from PBMCs, collected on the day of vaccination. These receptors came from a man aged 45-65 years who received an inactivated influenza vaccine.

This clonotype was detected many times. The rearrangement links TRBV9 to TRBJ2-1, with TRBD2 as a possible D gene (7 bases). The CDR3 covers 16 residues. Germline V gives CDR1 SGDLS, CDR2 YYNGEE. The V and J ends lost 3 bases and 2 bases respectively, with 15 bases between them. The CDR3 is CASSGLAGAAYNEQFF. The CDR3 DNA reads as TGTGCCAGCAGCGGCCTTGCGGGGGCAGCCTACAATGAGCAGTTCTTC.

A few counts support this clonotype. This sequence joins TRBV20-1 and TRBJ2-7, with D unclear. Looked up from germline, CDR1 is DFQATT and CDR2 is SNEGSKA (reference sequence). The V end lost 1 base, the J end lost 2 bases, and 12 bases lay between the germline ends. The CDR3 contains 14 residues. CDR3 DNA sequence: TGCAGTGCTAGAGGCCCTTTGAATACCTACGAGCAGTACTTC. Translating it yields CSARGPLNTYEQYF.

This sequence joins TRBV7-9 and TRBJ2-5; D is possibly TRBD1 (6 bases). The germline gives CDR1 SEHNR, CDR2 FQNEAQ (reference sequence). V lost 5 bases to trimming and J lost 9 bases, with 19 bases between them. This CDR3 is 14 amino acids long. CDR3 sequence reads: CASSPAPQGRAQYF. As DNA, the CDR3 is TGTGCCAGCAGCCCGGCCCCCCAGGGGCGGGCCCAGTACTTC.

This clonotype appeared a few times. The rearrangement links TRBV7-8 to TRBJ2-7; D possibly corresponds to TRBD1 (5 bases). This CDR3 is built from 19 residues. V was clipped by 5 bases and J by 1 base, with 27 bases between them. CDR1 and CDR2 from the germline V gene are SGHVS and FQNEAQ. The CDR3 here is CASSPLIVGQVLPSYEQYF. CDR3 nucleotides: TGTGCCAGCAGCCCCCTCATAGTGGGGCAGGTATTACCTTCCTACGAGCAGTACTTC.

This clonotype has a count of ten or more. The CDR3 reads CSAFRVAGGTDTQYF. DNA for the CDR3: TGCAGTGCGTTCCGAGTGGCGGGGGGCACAGATACGCAGTATTTT. This chain uses TRBV20-1 with TRBJ2-3; TRBD2 agrees at 7 bases. Germline assignment: CDR1 DFQATT and CDR2 SNEGSKA (reference sequence). This CDR3 spans 15 amino acids. Germline trimming cut 6 bases from V and 1 base from J; bases unmatched to any gene: 10.

This chain links TRBV9 with TRBJ1-1, with 7 bases that match TRBD1. The V gene's germline CDR1 is SGDLS and CDR2 YYNGEE. This CDR3 is built from 15 residues. The ends lost 4 bases at V and 6 bases at J; junction bases unmatched: 12. Here the CDR3 reads CASSTSGTVQSEAFF. Here the CDR3 DNA reads TGTGCCAGCAGCACCTCCGGGACAGTCCAGTCTGAAGCTTTCTTT.